This entry features one T cell receptor beta chain sequence. The junction departs from the called germline gene at one end, perhaps through a read error. This sample was taken from a study of T cell repertoires in cytomegalovirus infection. Study summary: Indications of both CMV infection and matching HLA type were provided by public TCR beta signatures.

Each CDR3 protein gets one entry after TCRdb re-called the reads with MiXCR. Among more than 500,000 distinct CDR3 sequences listed, about 15% were seen once. From germline, CDR1 is SSHAT and CDR2 FNYEAQ (reference sequence). The CDR3 has 14 residues. Sequenced: CD8+ T cells from PBMCs. V is TRBV7-7 and J is TRBJ2-3; unclear D gene. The clonotype originates from a human donor in good health (CMV status not recorded). Some clones in this sample may be carry-over from other donors' samples. CDR3: CASSPSPLTDTQYF. CDR3 bases: TGTGCTAGCAGCCCTTCCCCCCTCACAGATACGCAGTATTTT.